Below are 11 T cell receptor beta chains sequenced from a single sample in a study of T cell responses to AZD1222 COVID-19 vaccine. Profiled with immunoSEQ multiplex PCR; TCRdb holds only in-frame clones, not every one. The data contain approximately 200,000 clones, around 90% of them singletons. The sample here was peripheral blood, taken on day 0 of AZD1222 vaccination. All receptors derive from an adult in good health.

This chain links TRBV5-5 with TRBJ2-2, with D possibly TRBD2 on 6 matching bases. Germline values: CDR1 SGHKS, CDR2 YYEKEE (reference sequence). There are 14 residues in the CDR3. The V gene lost 9 bases and the J gene lost 7 bases, with 19 bases spanning the gap. In nucleotides, the CDR3 is TGTGCCACCCCACCCGGGGGACTGGACGGGGAGCTGTTTTTT. It yields the protein CATPPGGLDGELFF.

V gene TRBV5-1 combines with J gene TRBJ1-5; weak D call: TRBD1 (5 bases). V was clipped by 0 bases and J by 6 bases, with 10 bases between them. The CDR3 consists of 14 residues. CDR1 SGHRS and CDR2 YFSETQ come from the germline V gene. CDR3 amino acids: CASSLVGEGQPQHF. The CDR3 nucleotides read TGCGCCAGCAGCTTGGTGGGGGAAGGTCAGCCCCAGCATTTT.

The chain joins TRBV5-5 to TRBJ2-7, with TRBD1 matching over 7 bases. V shed 4 bases and J 2 bases; nucleotides not matched to a gene: 9. This CDR3 is built from 15 residues. Germline V gene sequence: CDR1 SGHKS, CDR2 YYEKEE (reference sequence). CDR3 amino acids: CASSPGTVPTYEQYF. For the CDR3, the DNA is TGTGCCAGCAGCCCCGGGACAGTCCCAACCTACGAGCAGTACTTC.

The table lists this clone with a count of one. V usage is TRBV3-1 (or the pseudogene TRBV3-2) and J usage is TRBJ1-4; perhaps TRBD1 as D (5 bases). V shed 4 bases and J shed 8 bases, with 14 bases lying between them. CDR1 is LGHDT, CDR2 YNNKEL, per germline (reference sequence). The CDR3 is made up of 14 amino acids. The CDR3 DNA reads as TGTGCCAGCAGCCCTCGGACAACGCGGGAAAAACTGTTTTTT. This encodes CASSPRTTREKLFF.

The V call is TRBV11-2, the J call TRBJ2-1; 10 bases fit TRBD2. V was clipped by 0 bases and J by 7 bases; unmatched bases: 9. CDR1 is SGHAT, CDR2 FQNNGV, per germline. CDR3 length: 17 residues. In DNA form, the CDR3 reads TGTGCCAGCAGCTTAGATCGGGCACTAGCGGGGCAGAATGAGCAGTTCTTC. It specifies CASSLDRALAGQNEQFF.

The chain employs TRBV4-3 and TRBJ1-3, with D maybe TRBD1 (6 bases). Germline V gene data show CDR1 as LGHNA and CDR2 as YSLEER. With 1 base removed from V and 2 bases from J, the gap between germline ends came to 12 bases. The CDR3 spans 16 residues. As DNA, the CDR3 is TGCGCCAGCAGCCAAGTAAGGGGGTTCCCTGGAAACACCATATATTTT. It encodes CASSQVRGFPGNTIYF.

The chain recombines TRBV3-1 (or the pseudogene TRBV3-2) with TRBJ2-7; D possibly corresponds to TRBD1 (6 bases). The CDR3 covers 14 residues. Looked up from germline, CDR1 is LGHDT and CDR2 is YNNKEL (reference sequence). Trimming took 0 bases from V and 4 from J, leaving 10 bases between them. The CDR3 protein is CASSQEPGAYEQYF. The CDR3 bases are TGTGCCAGCAGCCAAGAACCAGGGGCGTACGAGCAGTACTTC.

As concerns this clone: The same CDR3 is also encoded by other DNA sequences in this sample. V and J are TRBV19 and TRBJ1-5; D ambiguous. This CDR3 spans 13 amino acids. CDR1 LNHDA and CDR2 SQIVND come from the germline V gene (reference sequence). Deletions cut 0 bases from V and 6 bases from J, with 6 bases between. This CDR3 is CASSIEGGQPQHF. As DNA, the CDR3 is TGTGCCAGTAGTATAGAGGGCGGTCAGCCCCAGCATTTT.

The chain employs TRBV21-1 and TRBJ2-5; TRBD2 reflects the table's D call only, with no check against the DNA. TRBV21-1 has pseudogene status. The CDR3 is 16 amino acids. The chain's CDR3 is CASTISGGDFGETQYF. The CDR3 DNA follows: TGTGCCAGCACCATCTCCGGAGGGGACTTTGGAGAGACCCAGTACTTC.

The chain links TRBV4-3 to TRBJ2-7; D gene uncertain. The CDR3 loop spans 14 amino acids. V shed 0 bases and J shed 3 bases, with 9 bases lying between them. Germline lookup yields CDR1 LGHNA and CDR2 YSLEER. Here the CDR3 DNA reads TGCGCCAGCAGCCAAGATTGGGCAAGCTACGAGCAGTACTTC. It is translated as CASSQDWASYEQYF.

V and J are TRBV7-9 and TRBJ2-7; weak D call: TRBD2 (5 bases). CDR1 SEHNR and CDR2 FQNEAQ come from the germline V gene (reference sequence). Trimming cost V 5 bases and J 2 bases, with 16 bases left between them. This CDR3 is built from 15 residues. The CDR3 sequence is CASSPPEGSTYEQYF. CDR3 coding DNA: TGTGCCAGCAGCCCCCCTGAGGGCTCTACCTACGAGCAGTACTTC. The whole variable domain, filled in from reference TRBV7-9 and TRBJ2-7, reads DTGVSQNPRHKITKRGQNVTFRCDPISEHNRLYWYRQTLGQGPEFLTYFQNEAQLEKSRLLSDRFSAERPKGSFSTLEIQRTEQGDSAMYLCASSPPEGSTYEQYFGPGTRLTVT.